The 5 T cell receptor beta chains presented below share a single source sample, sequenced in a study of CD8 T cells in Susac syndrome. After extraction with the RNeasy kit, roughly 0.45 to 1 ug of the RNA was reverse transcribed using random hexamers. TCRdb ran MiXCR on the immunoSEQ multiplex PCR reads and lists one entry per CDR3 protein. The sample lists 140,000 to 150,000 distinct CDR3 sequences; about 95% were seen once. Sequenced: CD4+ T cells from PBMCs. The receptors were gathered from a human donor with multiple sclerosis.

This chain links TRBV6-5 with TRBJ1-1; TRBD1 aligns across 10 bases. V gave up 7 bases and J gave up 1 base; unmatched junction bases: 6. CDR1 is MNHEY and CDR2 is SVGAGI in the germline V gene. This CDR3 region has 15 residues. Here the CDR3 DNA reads TGTGCCAGCACCAAGGACAGGGGGAAGAACACTGAAGCTTTCTTT. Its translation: CASTKDRGKNTEAFF.

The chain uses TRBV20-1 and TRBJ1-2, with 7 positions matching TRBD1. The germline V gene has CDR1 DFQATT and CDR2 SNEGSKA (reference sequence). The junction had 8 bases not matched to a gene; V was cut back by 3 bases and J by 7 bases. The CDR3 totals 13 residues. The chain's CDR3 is CSASYQGGLGYTF. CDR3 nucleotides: TGCAGTGCTAGCTACCAGGGGGGTCTTGGCTACACCTTC.

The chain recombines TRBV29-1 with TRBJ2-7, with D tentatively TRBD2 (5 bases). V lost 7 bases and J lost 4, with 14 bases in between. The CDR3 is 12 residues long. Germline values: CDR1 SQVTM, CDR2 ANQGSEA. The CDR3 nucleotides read TGCAGCGCCGGTAGAGGGTTATACGAGCAGTACTTC. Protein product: CSAGRGLYEQYF.

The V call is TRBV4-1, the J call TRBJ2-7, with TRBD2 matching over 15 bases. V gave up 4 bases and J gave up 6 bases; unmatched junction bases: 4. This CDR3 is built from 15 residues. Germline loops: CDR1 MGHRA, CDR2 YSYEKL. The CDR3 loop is CASSRGLAGGLEQYF. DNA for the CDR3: TGCGCCAGCAGCCGGGGACTAGCGGGAGGTCTCGAGCAGTACTTC.

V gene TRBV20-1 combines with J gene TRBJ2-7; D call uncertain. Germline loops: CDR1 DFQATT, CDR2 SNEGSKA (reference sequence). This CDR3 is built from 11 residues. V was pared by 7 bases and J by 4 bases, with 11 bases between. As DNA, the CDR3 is TGCAGTGTTGGTGGTCAATACGAGCAGTACTTC. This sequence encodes CSVGGQYEQYF.